These 3 T cell receptor beta chains were sequenced from one sample in a study of blood T cell repertoires in COVID-19 (dated by TCRdb to 2019 to 2021). Libraries were prepared through the immunoSEQ multiplex PCR assay. This is the immuneACCESS table as TCRdb keeps it, with only in-frame sequences that have V and J called. A part of the clones is gone; compared with another copy, unresolved V genes explain less than half, and the rest is unexplained. Counted in this sample were approximately 170,000 clones; 84% of them appeared once. Of the sample, more than 12% falls within the top ten clones. Sequenced: peripheral blood. All receptors derive from a woman aged 65 to 85 with COVID-19, enrolled during active disease.

The chain is built from TRBV15 and TRBJ2-2; 8 bases agree with TRBD1. J lost 3 bases, V lost 3 bases, and 12 bases had no gene match. This CDR3 spans 18 amino acids. In germline, CDR1 is LNHNV, CDR2 YYDKDF (reference sequence). For the CDR3, the DNA is TGTGCCACCAGCAGCCTAACAGACCGGACAGGGCACACCGGGGAGCTGTTTTTT. Translated, it gives CATSSLTDRTGHTGELFF.

The chain recombines TRBV2 with TRBJ2-3; D is undetermined. The germline CDR1 and CDR2 sequences are SNHLY and FYNNEI. This CDR3 region has 14 residues. The V and J ends lost 0 bases and 0 bases respectively, with 4 bases between them. The chain's CDR3 is CASSEAPSTDTQYF. CDR3 nucleotide sequence: TGTGCCAGCAGTGAAGCTCCGAGCACAGATACGCAGTATTTT.

A few counts support this clone. The V gene is TRBV10-3, the J gene TRBJ1-2; D is perhaps TRBD1 (5 bases). Germline CDR1 ENHRY, CDR2 SYGVKD. Between the trimmed V and J ends, which lost 4 bases and 8 bases, there was a span of 11 bases. CDR3 length: 12 amino acids. The CDR3 loop reads CAISGAGYGYTF. In DNA form, the CDR3 reads TGTGCCATCAGTGGGGCAGGGTACGGCTACACCTTC.